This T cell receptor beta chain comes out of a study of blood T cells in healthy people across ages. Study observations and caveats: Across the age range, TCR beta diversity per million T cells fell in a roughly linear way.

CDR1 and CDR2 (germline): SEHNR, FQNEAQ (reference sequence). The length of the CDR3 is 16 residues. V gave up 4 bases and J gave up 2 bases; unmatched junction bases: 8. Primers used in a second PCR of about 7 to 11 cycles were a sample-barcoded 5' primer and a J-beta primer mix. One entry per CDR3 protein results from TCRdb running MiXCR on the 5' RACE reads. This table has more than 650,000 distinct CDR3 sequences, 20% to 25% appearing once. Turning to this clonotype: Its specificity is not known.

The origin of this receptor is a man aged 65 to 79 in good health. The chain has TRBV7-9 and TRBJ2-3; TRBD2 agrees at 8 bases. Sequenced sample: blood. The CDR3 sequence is CASSSLTSGFTDTQYF. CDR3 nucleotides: TGTGCCAGCAGCTCACTCACTAGCGGCTTCACAGATACGCAGTATTTT. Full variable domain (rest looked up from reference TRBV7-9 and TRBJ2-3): DTGVSQNPRHKITKRGQNVTFRCDPISEHNRLYWYRQTLGQGPEFLTYFQNEAQLEKSRLLSDRFSAERPKGSFSTLEIQRTEQGDSAMYLCASSSLTSGFTDTQYFGPGTRLTVL.